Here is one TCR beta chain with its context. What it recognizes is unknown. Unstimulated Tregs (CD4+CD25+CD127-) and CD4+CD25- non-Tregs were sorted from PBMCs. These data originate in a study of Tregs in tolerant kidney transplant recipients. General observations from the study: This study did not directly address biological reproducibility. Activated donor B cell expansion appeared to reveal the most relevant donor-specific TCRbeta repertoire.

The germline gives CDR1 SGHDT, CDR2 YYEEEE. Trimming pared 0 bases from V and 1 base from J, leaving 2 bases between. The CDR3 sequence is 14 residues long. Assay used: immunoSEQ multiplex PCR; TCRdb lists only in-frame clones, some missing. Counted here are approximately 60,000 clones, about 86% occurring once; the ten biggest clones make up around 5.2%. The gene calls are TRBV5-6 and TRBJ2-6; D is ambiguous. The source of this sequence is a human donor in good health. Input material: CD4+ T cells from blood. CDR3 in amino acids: CASSLASGANVLTF. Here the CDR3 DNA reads TGTGCCAGCAGCTTGGCGTCTGGGGCCAACGTCCTGACTTTC.